The TCR beta chain under discussion was sequenced for a study of sequential checkpoint blockade in melanoma. Study at large: Each arm's sequence ended with maintenance nivolumab.

Only in-frame clones appear in the TCRdb table, and some are missing; sequencing was by immunoSEQ multiplex PCR. The table shows around 18,000 clones, with 69% occurring only once. CDR1 is SGHDT, CDR2 YYEEEE, per germline. V trimming: 0 bases; J trimming: 6 bases; junction bases outside the gene matches: 5. The CDR3 runs 14 residues. Treatment reported: randomized to nivolumab then ipilimumab (arm A) or the reverse (arm B). No patient had prior DNA-damaging chemotherapy. From thawed PBMCs, live CD3+CD8+ cells negative for CD19 and CD56 were sorted. In its sample, this clone was seen a few times. The V call is TRBV5-6, the J call TRBJ2-7; 8 nucleotides line up with TRBD1. The sequence came from a human donor with melanoma. The material sequenced was CD8+ T cells sorted from blood (inferred from file names), taken from a patient given nivolumab and ipilimumab in sequence. The CDR3 nucleotides read TGTGCCAGCAGCTTGGTCCAAGACAGGGGCGAGCAGTACTTC. Translated: CASSLVQDRGEQYF.